This T cell receptor (beta chain) comes out of a study of T cells in Graves' hyperthyroidism and ophthalmopathy. Study conclusions and caveats: Using 13 V-J features, a model discriminated ophthalmopathy from stable hyperthyroidism. Most clonotypes expanded in the thyroid (above 0.001) were also present in blood.

Patients were excluded for uncontrolled infection, other autoimmune disease, pregnancy or lactation. J gave up 4 bases and V 7 bases, and 10 bases lay outside the gene matches. CDR3 length: 15 residues. The CDR3 regions of TCR beta were amplified from RNA transcripts. HTBI primers were employed in a first-round RT-PCR of the TCR CDR3. TCRdb redid the calling of the multiplex PCR reads with MiXCR, one entry per CDR3 protein. The data contain hundreds of thousands of distinct CDR3 sequences, 20% to 25% of them singletons. With regard to this clonotype: As yet, its antigen is unknown.

The rearrangement joins TRBV12-3 or TRBV12-4 to TRBJ1-2; 9 bases line up with TRBD1. What was sequenced was blood. The origin of this receptor is a man aged 25-45 years with Graves' ophthalmopathy. CDR3 sequence: CASTPGTGLVYGYTF. The CDR3 nucleotides read TGTGCCAGCACCCCTGGGACAGGGCTTGTCTATGGCTACACCTTC.